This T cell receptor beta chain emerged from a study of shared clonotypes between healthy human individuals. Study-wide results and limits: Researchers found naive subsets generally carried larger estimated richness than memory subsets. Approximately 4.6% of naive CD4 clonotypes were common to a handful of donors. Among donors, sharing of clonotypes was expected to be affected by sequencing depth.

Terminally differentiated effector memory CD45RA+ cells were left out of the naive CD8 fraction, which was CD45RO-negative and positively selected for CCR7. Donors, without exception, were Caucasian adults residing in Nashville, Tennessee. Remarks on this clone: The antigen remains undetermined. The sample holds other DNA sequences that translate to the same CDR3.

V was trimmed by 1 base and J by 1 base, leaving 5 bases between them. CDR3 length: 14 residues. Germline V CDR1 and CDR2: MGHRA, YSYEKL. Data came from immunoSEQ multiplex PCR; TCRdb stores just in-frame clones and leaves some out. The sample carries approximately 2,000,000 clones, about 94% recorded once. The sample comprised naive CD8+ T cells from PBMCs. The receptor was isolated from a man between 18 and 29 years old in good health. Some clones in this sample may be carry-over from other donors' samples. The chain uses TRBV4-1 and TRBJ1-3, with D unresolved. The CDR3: CASSQVGSGNTIYF. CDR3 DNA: TGCGCCAGCAGCCAAGTGGGGTCTGGAAACACCATATATTTT.